This TCR beta chain originates from a study of control samples from healthy donors and cancer patients. Repertoires were generated with immunoSEQ multiplex PCR, while TCRdb's copy carries only in-frame clones and drops some. This sample has 55,000 to 85,000 clones, with around 87% found just once. Germline V CDR1 and CDR2: SGHNT, YYREEE (reference sequence). The V gene end was trimmed by 4 bases and the J gene end by 5 bases; junction bases not matched to a gene: 7. There are 14 residues in the CDR3. The sequenced sample was PBMCs. The chain combines TRBV5-4 with TRBJ2-5; 8 nucleotides agree with TRBD1. The origin of this receptor is a woman between 45 and 60 years old with head and neck cancer. The CDR3 spells CASSQTGVTETQYF. In nucleotides, the CDR3 is TGTGCCAGCAGCCAGACAGGGGTGACCGAGACCCAGTACTTC.